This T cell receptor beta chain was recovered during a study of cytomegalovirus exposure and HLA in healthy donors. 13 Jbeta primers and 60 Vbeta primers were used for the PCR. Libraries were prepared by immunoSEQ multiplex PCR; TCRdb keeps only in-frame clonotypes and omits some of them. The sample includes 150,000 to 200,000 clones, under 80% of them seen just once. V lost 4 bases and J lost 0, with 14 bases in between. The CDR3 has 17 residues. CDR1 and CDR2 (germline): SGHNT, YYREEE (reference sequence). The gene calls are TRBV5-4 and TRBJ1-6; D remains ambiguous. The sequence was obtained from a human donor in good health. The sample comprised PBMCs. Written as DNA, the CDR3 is TGTGCCAGCAGCATTGACATTGGGAGCTCCTATAATTCACCCCTCCACTTT. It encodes CASSIDIGSSYNSPLHF.